This note documents a single TCR beta chain sequence. Its target is unknown. The data derive from a study of T cells in localized non-small cell lung cancer. TCRdb's table, derived via immunoSEQ multiplex PCR, lists solely in-frame clones and lacks some. In the table there are roughly 2,000 clones, about two fifths of which are singletons. The study's findings and limits: Longer survival (overall) was linked to higher T cell density in blood. A median of about 52 clones ranked among the top 100 in tumor appeared in adjacent lung.

Looked up from germline, CDR1 is KGHSY and CDR2 is FQNENV. The germline V and J ends were trimmed by 4 bases and 1 base, with 10 bases remaining between them. This CDR3 spans 14 amino acids. The material sequenced was normal lung tissue next to the tumor, taken before any cancer treatment. The clonotype was recovered from a male donor aged 60 or over with stage I lung adenocarcinoma. V usage is TRBV16 and J usage is TRBJ2-5; perhaps TRBD1 as D (5 bases). Written as DNA, the CDR3 is TGTGCCAGCAGCCGTGTTGACAGCCAAGAGACCCAGTACTTC. This codes for CASSRVDSQETQYF.